The 3 T cell receptor beta chains presented below share a single source sample, sequenced in a study of early T cells in non-severe SARS-CoV-2 infection. TCRdb processed the 5' RACE reads anew with MiXCR; each CDR3 protein has one entry. The sample consists of about 67,000 distinct CDR3 sequences, around 10% of them appearing once. Source material: whole blood. The receptors shown here come from an adult who was a healthcare worker with PCR-confirmed SARS-CoV-2 infection or an uninfected control (not recorded which).

This chain uses TRBV5-1 with TRBJ2-7, with TRBD1 matching over 7 bases. The CDR3 length is 17 residues. The ends lost 1 base at V and 0 bases at J; junction bases unmatched: 10. Germline values: CDR1 SGHRS, CDR2 YFSETQ. CDR3 residues: CASSLSPQDRNSYEQYF. CDR3 DNA: TGCGCCAGCAGCTTGTCTCCTCAGGACAGGAACTCCTACGAGCAGTACTTC.

This clonotype was seen ten or more times. The V and J genes are TRBV3-1 and TRBJ2-2; TRBD2 agrees at 13 bases. Losses at the gene ends were 4 bases for V and 4 bases for J; bases not matched to a gene: 0. CDR1 is LGHDT and CDR2 is YNNKEL in the germline V gene (reference sequence). This CDR3 comprises 15 residues. In DNA form, the CDR3 reads TGTGCCAGCAGCCGACTAGCGGGGGGCACCGGGGAGCTGTTTTTT. Protein: CASSRLAGGTGELFF.

The genes are TRBV25-1 and TRBJ2-4; perhaps TRBD1 as D (6 bases). Germline CDR1 reads MGHDK; CDR2 reads SYGVNS. Trimming took 3 bases from V and 8 from J, leaving 14 bases between them. The CDR3 consists of 14 residues. The CDR3 loop reads CASSDRTQGDIQYF. The CDR3 bases are TGTGCCAGCAGTGATAGGACACAGGGCGACATTCAGTACTTC.